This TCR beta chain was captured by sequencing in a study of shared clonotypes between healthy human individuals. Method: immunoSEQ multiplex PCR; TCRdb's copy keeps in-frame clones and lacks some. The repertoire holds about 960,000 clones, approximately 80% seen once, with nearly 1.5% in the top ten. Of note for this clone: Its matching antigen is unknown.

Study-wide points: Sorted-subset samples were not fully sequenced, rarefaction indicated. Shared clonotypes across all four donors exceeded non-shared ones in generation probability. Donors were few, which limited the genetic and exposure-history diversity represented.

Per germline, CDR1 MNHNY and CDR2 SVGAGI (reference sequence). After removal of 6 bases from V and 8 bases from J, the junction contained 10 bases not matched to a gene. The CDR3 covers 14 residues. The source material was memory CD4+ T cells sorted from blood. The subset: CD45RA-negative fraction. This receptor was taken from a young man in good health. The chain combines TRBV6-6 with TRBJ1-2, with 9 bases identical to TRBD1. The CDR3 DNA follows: TGTGCCAGCAGCGCGGACAGGGGCCCAACGGGCTACACCTTC. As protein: CASSADRGPTGYTF.